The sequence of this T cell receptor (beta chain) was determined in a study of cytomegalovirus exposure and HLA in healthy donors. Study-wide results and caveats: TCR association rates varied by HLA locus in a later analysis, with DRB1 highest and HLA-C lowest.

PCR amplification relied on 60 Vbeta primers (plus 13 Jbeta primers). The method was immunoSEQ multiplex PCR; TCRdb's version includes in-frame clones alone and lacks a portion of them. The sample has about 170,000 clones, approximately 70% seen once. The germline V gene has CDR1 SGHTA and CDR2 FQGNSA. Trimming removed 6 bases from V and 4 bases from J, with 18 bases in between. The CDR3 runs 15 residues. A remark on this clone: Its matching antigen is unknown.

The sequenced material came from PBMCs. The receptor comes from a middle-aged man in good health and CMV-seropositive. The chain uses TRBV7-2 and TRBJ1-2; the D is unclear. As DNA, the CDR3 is TGTGCCAGCAGACTGACTTTTACCCGGGGCTATGGCTACACCTTC. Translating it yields CASRLTFTRGYGYTF.